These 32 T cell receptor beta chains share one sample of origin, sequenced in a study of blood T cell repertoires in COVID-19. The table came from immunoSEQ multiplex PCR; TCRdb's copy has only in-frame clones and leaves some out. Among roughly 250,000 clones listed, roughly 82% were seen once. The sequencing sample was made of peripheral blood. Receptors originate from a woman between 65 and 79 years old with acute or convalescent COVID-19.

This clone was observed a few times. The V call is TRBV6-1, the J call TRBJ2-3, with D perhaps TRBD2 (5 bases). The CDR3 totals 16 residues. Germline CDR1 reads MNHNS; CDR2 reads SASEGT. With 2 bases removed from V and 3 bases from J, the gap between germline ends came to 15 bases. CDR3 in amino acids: CASSENGWRMTDTQYF. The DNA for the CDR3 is TGTGCCAGCAGTGAAAACGGTTGGAGGATGACAGATACGCAGTATTTT.

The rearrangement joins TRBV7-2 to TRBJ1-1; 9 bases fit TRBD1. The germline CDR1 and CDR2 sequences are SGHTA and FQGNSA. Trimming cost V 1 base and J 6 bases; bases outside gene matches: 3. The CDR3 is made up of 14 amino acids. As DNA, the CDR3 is TGTGCCAGCAGCTTAGGGACAGGGGTCGCTGAAGCTTTCTTT. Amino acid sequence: CASSLGTGVAEAFF.

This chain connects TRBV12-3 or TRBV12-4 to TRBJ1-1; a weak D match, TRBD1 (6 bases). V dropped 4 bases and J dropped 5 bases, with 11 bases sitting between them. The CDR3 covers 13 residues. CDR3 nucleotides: TGTGCCAGCAGTTCATGCAGGGGAACTGAAGCTTTCTTT. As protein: CASSSCRGTEAFF.

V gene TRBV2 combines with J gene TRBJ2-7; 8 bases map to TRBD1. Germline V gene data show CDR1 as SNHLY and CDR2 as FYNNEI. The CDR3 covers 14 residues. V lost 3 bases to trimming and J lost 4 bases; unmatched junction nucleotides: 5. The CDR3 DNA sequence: TGTGCCAGCAGTGATCGGACAGGGTTTTACGAGCAGTACTTC. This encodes CASSDRTGFYEQYF. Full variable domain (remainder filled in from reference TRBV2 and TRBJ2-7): EPEVTQTPSHQVTQMGQEVILRCVPISNHLYFYWYRQILGQKVEFLVSFYNNEISEKSEIFDDQFSVERPDGSNFTLKIRSTKLEDSAMYFCASSDRTGFYEQYFGPGTRLTVT.

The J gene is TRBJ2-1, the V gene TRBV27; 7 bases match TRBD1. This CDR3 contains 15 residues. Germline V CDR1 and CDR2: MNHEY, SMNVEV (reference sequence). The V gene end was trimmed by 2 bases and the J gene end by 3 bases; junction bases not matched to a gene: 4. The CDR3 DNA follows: TGTGCCAGCAGTTTAATGGGACAGAGCTACAATGAGCAGTTCTTC. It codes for CASSLMGQSYNEQFF.

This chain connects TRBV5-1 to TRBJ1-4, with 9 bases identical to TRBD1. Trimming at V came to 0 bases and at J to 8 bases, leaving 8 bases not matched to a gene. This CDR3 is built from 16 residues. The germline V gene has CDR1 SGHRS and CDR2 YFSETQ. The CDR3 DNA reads TGCGCCAGCAGCTTGGGACAACAGGGGGCTCAAGAAAAACTGTTTTTT. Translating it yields CASSLGQQGAQEKLFF.

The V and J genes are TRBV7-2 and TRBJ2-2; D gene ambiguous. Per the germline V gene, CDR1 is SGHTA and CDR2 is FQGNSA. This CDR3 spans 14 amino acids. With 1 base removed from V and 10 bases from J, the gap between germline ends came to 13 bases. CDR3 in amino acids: CASSLESSRMELFF. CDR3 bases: TGTGCCAGCAGCTTAGAAAGTTCGAGGATGGAGCTGTTTTTT.

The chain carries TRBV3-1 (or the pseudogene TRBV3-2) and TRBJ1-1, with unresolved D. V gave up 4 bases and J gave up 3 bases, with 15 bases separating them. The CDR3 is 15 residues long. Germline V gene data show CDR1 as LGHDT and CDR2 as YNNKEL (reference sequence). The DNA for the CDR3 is TGTGCCAGCAGCCCCATGCTCGGTGGTCACACTGAAGCTTTCTTT. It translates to CASSPMLGGHTEAFF.

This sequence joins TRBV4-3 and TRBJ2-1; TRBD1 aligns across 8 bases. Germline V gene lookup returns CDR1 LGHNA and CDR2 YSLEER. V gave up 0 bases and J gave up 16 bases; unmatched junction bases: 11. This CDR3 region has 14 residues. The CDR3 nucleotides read TGCGCCAGCAGCCAAGAACCAGGGGGGACAGGAGGTTTCTTC. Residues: CASSQEPGGTGGFF.

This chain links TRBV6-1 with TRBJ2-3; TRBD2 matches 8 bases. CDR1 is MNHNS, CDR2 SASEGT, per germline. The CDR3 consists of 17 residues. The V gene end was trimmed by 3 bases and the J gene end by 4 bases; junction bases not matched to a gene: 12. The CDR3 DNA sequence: TGTGCCAGCAGTGAGGATTGGGCGGGGGGCCAGGCAGATACGCAGTATTTT. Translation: CASSEDWAGGQADTQYF.

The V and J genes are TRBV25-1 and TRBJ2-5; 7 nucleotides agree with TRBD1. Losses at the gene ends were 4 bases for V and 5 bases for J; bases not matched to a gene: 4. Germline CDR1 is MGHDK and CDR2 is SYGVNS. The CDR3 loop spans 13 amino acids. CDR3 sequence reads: CASSGQGWETQYF. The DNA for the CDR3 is TGTGCCAGCAGTGGACAGGGATGGGAGACCCAGTACTTC.

Written as DNA, the CDR3 is TGCGCCAGCAGTGACGGGGACAGTAAAATAAACACTGAAGCTTTCTTT. This gives the protein CASSDGDSKINTEAFF. The chain combines TRBV10-2 with TRBJ1-1; TRBD1 matches 7 bases. Per the germline V gene, CDR1 is WSHSY and CDR2 is SAAADI. The CDR3 totals 16 residues. V was clipped by 3 bases and J by 2 bases; unmatched bases: 9.

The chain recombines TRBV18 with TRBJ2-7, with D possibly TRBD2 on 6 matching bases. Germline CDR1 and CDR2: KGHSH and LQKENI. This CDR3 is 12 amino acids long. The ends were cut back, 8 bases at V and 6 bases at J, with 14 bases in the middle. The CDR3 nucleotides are TGTGCCAGCCATGGAGGGGCCCCCGAGCAGTACTTC. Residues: CASHGGAPEQYF.

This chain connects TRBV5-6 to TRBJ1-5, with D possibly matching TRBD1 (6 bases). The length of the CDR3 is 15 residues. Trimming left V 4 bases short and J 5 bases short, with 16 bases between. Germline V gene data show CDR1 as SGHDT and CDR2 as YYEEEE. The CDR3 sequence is CASSAGRGIYQPQHF. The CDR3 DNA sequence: TGTGCCAGCAGCGCCGGCAGGGGAATTTATCAGCCCCAGCATTTT.

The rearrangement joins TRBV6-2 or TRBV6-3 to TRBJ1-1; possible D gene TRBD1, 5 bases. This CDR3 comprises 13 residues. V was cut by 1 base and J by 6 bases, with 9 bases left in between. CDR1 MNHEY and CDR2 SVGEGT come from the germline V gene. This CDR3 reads CASSYYRSPEAFF. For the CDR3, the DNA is TGTGCCAGCAGTTACTACAGGTCTCCTGAAGCTTTCTTT.

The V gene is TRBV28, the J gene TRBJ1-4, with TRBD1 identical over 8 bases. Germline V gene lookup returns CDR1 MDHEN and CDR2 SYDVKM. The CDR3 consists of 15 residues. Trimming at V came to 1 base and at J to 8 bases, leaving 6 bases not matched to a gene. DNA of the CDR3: TGTGCCAGCAGTTTATTGGCAGGGGGCAGGGAAAAACTGTTTTTT. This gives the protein CASSLLAGGREKLFF. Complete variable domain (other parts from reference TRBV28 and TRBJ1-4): DVKVTQSSRYLVKRTGEKVFLECVQDMDHENMFWYRQDPGLGLRLIYFSYDVKMKEKGDIPEGYSVSREKKERFSLILESASTNQTSMYLCASSLLAGGREKLFFGSGTQLSVL.

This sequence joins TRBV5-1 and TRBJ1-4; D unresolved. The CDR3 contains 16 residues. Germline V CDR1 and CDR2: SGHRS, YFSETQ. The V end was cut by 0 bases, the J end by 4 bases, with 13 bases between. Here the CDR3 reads CASSLDSPTLNEKLFF. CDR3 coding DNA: TGCGCCAGCAGCTTGGATTCCCCGACACTTAATGAAAAACTGTTTTTT.

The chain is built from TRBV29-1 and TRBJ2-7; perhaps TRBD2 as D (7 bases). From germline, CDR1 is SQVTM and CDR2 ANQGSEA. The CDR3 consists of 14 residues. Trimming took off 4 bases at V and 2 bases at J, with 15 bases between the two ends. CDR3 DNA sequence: TGCAGCGTTGGTGAGCGGGACATAGCCTACGAGCAGTACTTC. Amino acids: CSVGERDIAYEQYF.

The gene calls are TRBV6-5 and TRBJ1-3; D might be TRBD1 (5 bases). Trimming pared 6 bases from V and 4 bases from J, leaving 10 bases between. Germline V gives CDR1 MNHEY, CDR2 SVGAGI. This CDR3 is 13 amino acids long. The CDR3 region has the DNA TGTGCCAGCAGAACAGGCTACGGAAACACCATATATTTT. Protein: CASRTGYGNTIYF.

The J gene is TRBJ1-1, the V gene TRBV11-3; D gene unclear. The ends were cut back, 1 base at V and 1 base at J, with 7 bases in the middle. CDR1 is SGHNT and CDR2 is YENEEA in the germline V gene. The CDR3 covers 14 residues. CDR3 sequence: CASSLGAGNTEAFF. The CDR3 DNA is TGTGCCAGCAGCTTAGGGGCGGGGAACACTGAAGCTTTCTTT.

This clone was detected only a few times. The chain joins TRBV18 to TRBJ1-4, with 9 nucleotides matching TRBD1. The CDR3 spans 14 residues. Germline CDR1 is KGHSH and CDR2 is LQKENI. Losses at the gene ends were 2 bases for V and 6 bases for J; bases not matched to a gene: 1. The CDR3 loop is CASSPRQGDEKLFF. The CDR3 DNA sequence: TGTGCCAGCTCACCAAGACAGGGGGATGAAAAACTGTTTTTT.

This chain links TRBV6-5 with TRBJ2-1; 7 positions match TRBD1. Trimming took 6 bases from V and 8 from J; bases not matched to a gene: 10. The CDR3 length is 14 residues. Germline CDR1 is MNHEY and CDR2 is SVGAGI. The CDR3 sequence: CASRIPGQSDEQFF. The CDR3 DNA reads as TGTGCCAGCAGAATACCGGGACAGTCCGATGAGCAGTTCTTC.

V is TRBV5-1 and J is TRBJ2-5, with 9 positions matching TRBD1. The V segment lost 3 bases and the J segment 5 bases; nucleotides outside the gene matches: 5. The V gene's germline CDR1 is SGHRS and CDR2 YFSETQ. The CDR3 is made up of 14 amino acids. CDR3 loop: CASSSGQGGETQYF. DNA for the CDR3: TGCGCCAGCAGCTCGGGACAGGGTGGTGAGACCCAGTACTTC.

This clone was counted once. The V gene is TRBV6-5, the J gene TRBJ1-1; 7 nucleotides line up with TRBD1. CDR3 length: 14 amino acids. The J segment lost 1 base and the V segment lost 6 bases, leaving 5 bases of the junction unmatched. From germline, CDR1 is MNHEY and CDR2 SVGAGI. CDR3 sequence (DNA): TGTGCCAGCAGAAATGGGGACAGGAACACTGAAGCTTTCTTT. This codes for CASRNGDRNTEAFF.

CDR3 amino acids: CASSRKTGGGVMVTEAFF. Here the CDR3 DNA reads TGTGCCAGCAGCCGAAAGACAGGGGGCGGGGTAATGGTCACTGAAGCTTTCTTT. The chain joins TRBV4-2 to TRBJ1-1, with 10 nucleotides matching TRBD1. The CDR3 covers 18 residues. The V gene end was trimmed by 4 bases and the J gene end by 4 bases; junction bases not matched to a gene: 15. Germline V gene sequence: CDR1 LGHNA, CDR2 YNFKEQ.

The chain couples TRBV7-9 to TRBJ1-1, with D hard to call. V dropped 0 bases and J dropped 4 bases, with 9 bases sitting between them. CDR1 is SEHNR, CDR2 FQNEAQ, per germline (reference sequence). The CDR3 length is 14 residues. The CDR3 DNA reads TGTGCCAGCAGCTTAGCTTCCGTCTTCACTGAAGCTTTCTTT. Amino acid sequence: CASSLASVFTEAFF.

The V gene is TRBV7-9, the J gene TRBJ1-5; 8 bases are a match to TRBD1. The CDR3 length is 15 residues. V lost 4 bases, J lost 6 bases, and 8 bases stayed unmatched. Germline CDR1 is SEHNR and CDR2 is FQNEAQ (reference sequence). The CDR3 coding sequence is TGTGCCAGCAGCTCCCAGACAGGGGCCAGTCAGCCCCAGCATTTT. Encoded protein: CASSSQTGASQPQHF.

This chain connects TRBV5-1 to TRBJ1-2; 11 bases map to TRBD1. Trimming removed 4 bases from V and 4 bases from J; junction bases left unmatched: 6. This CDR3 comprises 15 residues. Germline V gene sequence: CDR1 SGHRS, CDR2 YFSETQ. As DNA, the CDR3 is TGCGCCAGCAGCGAGGGACAGGGGGGCTCCTATGGCTACACCTTC. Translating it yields CASSEGQGGSYGYTF.

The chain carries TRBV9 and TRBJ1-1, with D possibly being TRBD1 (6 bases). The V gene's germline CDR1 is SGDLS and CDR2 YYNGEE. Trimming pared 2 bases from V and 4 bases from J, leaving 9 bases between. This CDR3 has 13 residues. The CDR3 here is CASSVRGGTEAFF. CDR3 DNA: TGTGCCAGCAGCGTCAGGGGTGGCACTGAAGCTTTCTTT.

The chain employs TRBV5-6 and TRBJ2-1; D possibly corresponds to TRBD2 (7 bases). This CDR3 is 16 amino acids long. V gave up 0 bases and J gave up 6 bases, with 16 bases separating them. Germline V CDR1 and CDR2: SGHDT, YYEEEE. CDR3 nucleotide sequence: TGTGCCAGCAGCTTGGCAGGGGAGGGAATTTTCAATGAGCAGTTCTTC. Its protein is CASSLAGEGIFNEQFF.

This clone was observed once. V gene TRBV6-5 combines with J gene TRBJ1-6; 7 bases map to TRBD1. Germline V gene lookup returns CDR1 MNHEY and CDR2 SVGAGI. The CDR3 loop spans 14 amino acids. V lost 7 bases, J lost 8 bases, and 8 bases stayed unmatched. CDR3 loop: CASTPDRQDSPLHF. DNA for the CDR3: TGTGCCAGCACCCCGGACAGGCAGGATTCACCCCTCCACTTT.

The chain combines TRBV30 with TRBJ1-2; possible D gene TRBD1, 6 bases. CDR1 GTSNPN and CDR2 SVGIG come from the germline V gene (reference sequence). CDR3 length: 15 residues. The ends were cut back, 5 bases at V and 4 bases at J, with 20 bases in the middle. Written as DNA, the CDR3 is TGTGCCTGGGGTAGACAGGCGTTGGGGATCTATGGCTACACCTTC. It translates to CAWGRQALGIYGYTF.